This passage covers 24 T cell receptor beta chains from one sample sequenced in a study of regulatory T cells in long-lasting Graves disease. Time point defined: newly diagnosed GD, antithyroid drugs for less than 3 months. The TCR library was made from RNA that had been extracted from PBMCs in TRIzol. Combining iRepertoire HTBI primers with Arm-PCR of CDR3 regions, the authors built TCR beta libraries. Each CDR3 protein is one row after TCRdb ran MiXCR on the multiplex PCR reads. The data show 560,000 or so distinct CDR3 sequences, 15% to 20% seen once. The sample also formed part of further work on T cells in Graves' hyperthyroidism and ophthalmopathy.

Sample: peripheral blood mononuclear cells (PBMCs), taken at new diagnosis, from a patient treated with antithyroid drugs. The receptors here all came from a man aged 18 to 29 with Graves disease.

The table lists this clonotype with many counts. The chain uses TRBV6-1 and TRBJ2-2; TRBD2 matches at 8 bases. Germline CDR1 MNHNS, CDR2 SASEGT. The junction had 9 bases not matched to a gene; V was cut back by 3 bases and J by 3 bases. CDR3 length: 17 residues. The CDR3 here is CASSDPREARDTGELFF. The CDR3 DNA reads TGTGCCAGCAGTGACCCGCGGGAGGCCAGGGACACCGGGGAGCTGTTTTTT.

This clonotype was observed at least ten times. The chain has TRBV10-1 and TRBJ2-3; maybe TRBD1 (6 bases). There are 14 residues in the CDR3. Germline assignment: CDR1 WNHNN and CDR2 SYGVQD (reference sequence). V dropped 0 bases and J dropped 5 bases, with 9 bases sitting between them. CDR3 coding DNA: TGCGCCAGCAGTGAGTCGATACAGGGAGATACGCAGTATTTT. Translating gives CASSESIQGDTQYF.

This clonotype came up a few times. The chain links TRBV6-9 to TRBJ2-2; D is unresolved. This CDR3 region has 13 residues. The germline V gene has CDR1 MNHGY and CDR2 SVAAGI. V was pared by 4 bases and J by 9 bases, with 12 bases between. The CDR3 DNA is TGTGCCAGCAGTTTCAGTGTAAAAAGGGAGCTGTTTTTT. It encodes CASSFSVKRELFF.

This clonotype has a handful of counts. V is TRBV5-5 and J is TRBJ2-7; D is unclear. CDR3 length equals 15 residues. Looked up from germline, CDR1 is SGHKS and CDR2 is YYEKEE (reference sequence). With 4 bases removed from V and 0 bases from J, the gap between germline ends came to 14 bases. The CDR3 sequence is CASSPKNAPSYEQYF. CDR3 bases: TGTGCCAGCAGCCCTAAAAATGCGCCCTCCTACGAGCAGTACTTC. The full variable domain, in which reference TRBV5-5 and TRBJ2-7 provide the parts outside the CDR3, is DAGVTQSPTHLIKTRGQQVTLRCSPISGHKSVSWYQQVLGQGPQFIFQYYEKEERGRGNFPDRFSARQFPNYSSELNVNALLLGDSALYLCASSPKNAPSYEQYFGPGTRLTVT.

This chain uses TRBV6-1 with TRBJ2-7, with 12 nucleotides matching TRBD2. The V gene end was trimmed by 5 bases and the J gene end by 5 bases; junction bases not matched to a gene: 10. This CDR3 comprises 16 residues. Germline CDR1 and CDR2: MNHNS and SASEGT. The CDR3 nucleotides are TGTGCCAGCAGTCACGGACTAGCGGGAATTTTCCACGAGCAGTACTTC. Encoded protein: CASSHGLAGIFHEQYF.

J is TRBJ1-5 and V is TRBV6-4; D uncertain. This CDR3 is 12 amino acids long. Germline CDR1 reads MRHNA; CDR2 reads SNTAGT. Trimming shortened V by 10 bases and J by 4 bases, and 11 bases separated the two germline ends. The CDR3 sequence: CATRHLNQPQHF. The CDR3 DNA sequence: TGTGCCACCAGACACCTGAATCAGCCCCAGCATTTT.

This clonotype appeared a few times. CDR3 nucleotides: TGTGCCAGCAGTCTACCTCCGGCGGGAGTTGTGGGTGAGCAGTTCTTC. Protein sequence: CASSLPPAGVVGEQFF. This sequence joins TRBV6-1 and TRBJ2-1; 7 bases map to TRBD2. There are 16 residues in the CDR3. Per germline, CDR1 MNHNS and CDR2 SASEGT. Trimming removed 5 bases from V and 9 bases from J; junction bases left unmatched: 16.

This clonotype has a count of ten or more. The V and J genes are TRBV11-2 and TRBJ1-5; 10 bases are shared with TRBD1. The CDR3 has 15 residues. V gave up 3 bases and J gave up 7 bases; unmatched junction bases: 6. From germline, CDR1 is SGHAT and CDR2 FQNNGV. CDR3 in DNA: TGTGCCAGCAGCTTCGGGACAGGGGCCAGCCAGCCCCAGCATTTT. Its protein is CASSFGTGASQPQHF. The full variable domain, rest sourced from reference TRBV11-2 and TRBJ1-5, is EAGVAQSPRYKIIEKRQSVAFWCNPISGHATLYWYQQILGQGPKLLIQFQNNGVVDDSQLPKDRFSAERLKGVDSTLKIQPAKLEDSAVYLCASSFGTGASQPQHFGDGTRLSIL.

The genes are TRBV5-1 and TRBJ2-7; 8 bases line up with TRBD1. Germline V lookup: CDR1 SGHRS, CDR2 YFSETQ. This CDR3 is 14 amino acids long. J lost 5 bases, V lost 0 bases, and 4 bases had no gene match. CDR3 residues: CASSLGAGGHEQYF. The DNA of the CDR3 is TGCGCCAGCAGCTTGGGGGCAGGGGGCCACGAGCAGTACTTC.

This clonotype has a count of ten or more. V is TRBV7-2 and J is TRBJ1-1; tentative D call: TRBD1 (5 bases). The CDR3 has 14 residues. V lost 5 bases to trimming and J lost 1 base, with 11 bases between them. The germline CDR1 and CDR2 sequences are SGHTA and FQGNSA. In DNA, the CDR3 is TGTGCCAGCAGCCATCTGACAGCGAACACTGAAGCTTTCTTT. This translates into CASSHLTANTEAFF.

In its sample, this clonotype was seen many times. V gene TRBV6-5 combines with J gene TRBJ2-7; D may be TRBD2 (6 bases). The V gene's germline CDR1 is MNHEY and CDR2 SVGAGI. Trimming cost V 2 bases and J 7 bases, with 12 bases left between them. The CDR3 is made up of 13 amino acids. CDR3 DNA: TGTGCCAGCAGTTACCGGCGGGGCGGGGAGCAGTACTTC. This gives the protein CASSYRRGGEQYF.

The CDR3 DNA follows: TGTGCCAGCAGCTTGATCTTGGCCGACCAAGAGACCCAGTACTTC. This codes for CASSLILADQETQYF. The rearrangement joins TRBV5-5 to TRBJ2-5, with D unclear. The V gene's germline CDR1 is SGHKS and CDR2 YYEKEE (reference sequence). Trimming removed 1 base at V and 0 bases at J, with 10 bases between. The CDR3 sequence is 15 residues long.

This clonotype showed up many times. The chain combines TRBV5-1 with TRBJ2-7; D ambiguous. The CDR3 is 14 amino acids. From germline, CDR1 is SGHRS and CDR2 YFSETQ. V gave up 0 bases and J gave up 7 bases, with 14 bases separating them. The CDR3: CASSLADTSGEQYF. The CDR3 nucleotides read TGCGCCAGCAGCTTGGCCGACACCTCCGGGGAGCAGTACTTC.

The sample holds many counts of this clonotype. At one boundary the junction diverges from the germline segment, which might be a read error. V is TRBV6-2 or TRBV6-3 and J is TRBJ2-3; D may match TRBD1 or TRBD2 (5 bases each). From germline, CDR1 is MNHEY and CDR2 SVGEGT. CDR3 length equals 15 residues. CDR3 sequence: CASSDSGGFTDTQYF. In DNA, the CDR3 is TGCGCCAGCAGTGACAGCGGAGGTTTCACAGATACGCAGTATTTT.

Many counts were recorded for this clonotype. The chain carries TRBV28 and TRBJ2-1; weak D call: TRBD1 (6 bases). Trimming removed 7 bases from V and 8 bases from J, with 21 bases in between. Germline V gives CDR1 MDHEN, CDR2 SYDVKM. The CDR3 spans 15 residues. The CDR3 reads CASKRGRGRSDEQFF. The CDR3 DNA follows: TGTGCCAGCAAGAGGGGCAGGGGCAGGTCGGATGAGCAGTTCTTC.

This clonotype was found a few times. The CDR3 loop reads CASSLVGQGPDEQYF. The CDR3 DNA sequence: TGTGCCAGCAGCTTGGTGGGACAGGGTCCCGACGAGCAGTACTTC. The V and J genes are TRBV5-4 and TRBJ2-7; 9 positions agree with TRBD1. Germline V CDR1 and CDR2: SGHNT, YYREEE (reference sequence). With 0 bases clipped from V and 5 bases from J, the junction kept 6 bases outside the gene matches. CDR3 length equals 15 residues.

The sample holds many counts of this clonotype. This chain connects TRBV6-1 to TRBJ1-1, with D unresolved. The CDR3 has 13 amino acids. Trimming pared 2 bases from V and 8 bases from J, leaving 12 bases between. Germline CDR1 reads MNHNS; CDR2 reads SASEGT. CDR3 sequence reads: CASSEFQEEEAFF. The CDR3 coding sequence is TGTGCCAGCAGTGAATTTCAGGAGGAAGAAGCTTTCTTT.

This clonotype was observed a handful of times. The J gene is TRBJ2-7, the V gene TRBV6-2 or TRBV6-3; tentative D call: TRBD1 (8 bases). This CDR3 has 13 amino acids. The germline V and J ends were trimmed by 5 bases and 7 bases, with 15 bases remaining between them. Germline V gene sequence: CDR1 MNHEY, CDR2 SVGEGT. In nucleotides, the CDR3 is TGTGCCAGCAGTGAGACAGGGGAGGGAGAGCAGTACTTC. This gives the protein CASSETGEGEQYF.

There are many counts of this clonotype. This chain connects TRBV20-1 to TRBJ2-1, with 8 bases fitting TRBD2. V was pared by 3 bases and J by 5 bases, with 3 bases of the junction left unmatched. CDR3 length equals 13 residues. Germline V gene sequence: CDR1 DFQATT, CDR2 SNEGSKA (reference sequence). CDR3 sequence reads: CSASGGANNEQFF. In DNA, the CDR3 is TGCAGTGCTAGCGGGGGGGCAAACAATGAGCAGTTCTTC.

Ten or more counts support this clonotype. The chain combines TRBV28 with TRBJ1-1; TRBD1 matches at 10 bases. J gave up 6 bases and V 6 bases, and 10 bases lay outside the gene matches. Germline V gene lookup returns CDR1 MDHEN and CDR2 SYDVKM. This CDR3 region has 15 residues. The CDR3 loop is CASSPSRDRGPEAFF. CDR3 DNA: TGTGCCAGCAGCCCCTCCCGGGACAGGGGCCCTGAAGCTTTCTTT.

To note about this clonotype: A read error may explain this, as a much larger clone is one base away. The CDR3 region is CASSYQGRRAYEQYF. The CDR3 DNA is TGTGCCAGCAGTTACCAGGGACGGCGAGCCTACGAGCAGTACTTC. The genes are TRBV6-2 or TRBV6-3 and TRBJ2-7; the D gene could be TRBD1 or TRBD2 (5 bases each). The germline CDR1 and CDR2 sequences are MNHEY and SVGEGT. V was clipped by 2 bases and J by 2 bases, with 13 bases between them. This CDR3 spans 15 amino acids.

Points on this clonotype: This sequence may be a read error, since a much larger clone differs from it by one base. The chain joins TRBV28 to TRBJ1-2; 8 bases line up with TRBD1. Germline CDR1 is MDHEN and CDR2 is SYDVKM. Germline trimming cut 10 bases from V and 8 bases from J; bases unmatched to any gene: 12. The CDR3 consists of 13 residues. The CDR3 reads CAMKTRTGKGYTF. As DNA, the CDR3 is TGTGCCATGAAGACTAGGACAGGGAAAGGCTACACCTTC.

This clonotype was seen a few times. The chain has TRBV6-1 and TRBJ2-5, with TRBD1 matching 7 bases. This CDR3 has 15 amino acids. Germline-derived CDR1 and CDR2 are MNHNS and SASEGT. Trimming cost V 4 bases and J 1 base; bases outside gene matches: 6. The CDR3 DNA reads TGTGCCAGCAGTGCGGTTTGGGACAGCCAAGAGACCCAGTACTTC. Amino acids: CASSAVWDSQETQYF.

This clonotype was detected only a few times. The rearrangement uses TRBV2 and TRBJ2-2; D may be TRBD2 (6 bases). Trimming cost V 6 bases and J 5 bases, with 19 bases left between them. There are 16 residues in the CDR3. The germline CDR1 and CDR2 sequences are SNHLY and FYNNEI. The CDR3 loop is CASRGVGGVKTGELFF. As DNA, the CDR3 is TGTGCCAGCAGGGGGGTCGGGGGAGTTAAAACCGGGGAGCTGTTTTTT. The full variable domain, completed using reference TRBV2 and TRBJ2-2, is EPEVTQTPSHQVTQMGQEVILRCVPISNHLYFYWYRQILGQKVEFLVSFYNNEISEKSEIFDDQFSVERPDGSNFTLKIRSTKLEDSAMYFCASRGVGGVKTGELFFGEGSRLTVL.